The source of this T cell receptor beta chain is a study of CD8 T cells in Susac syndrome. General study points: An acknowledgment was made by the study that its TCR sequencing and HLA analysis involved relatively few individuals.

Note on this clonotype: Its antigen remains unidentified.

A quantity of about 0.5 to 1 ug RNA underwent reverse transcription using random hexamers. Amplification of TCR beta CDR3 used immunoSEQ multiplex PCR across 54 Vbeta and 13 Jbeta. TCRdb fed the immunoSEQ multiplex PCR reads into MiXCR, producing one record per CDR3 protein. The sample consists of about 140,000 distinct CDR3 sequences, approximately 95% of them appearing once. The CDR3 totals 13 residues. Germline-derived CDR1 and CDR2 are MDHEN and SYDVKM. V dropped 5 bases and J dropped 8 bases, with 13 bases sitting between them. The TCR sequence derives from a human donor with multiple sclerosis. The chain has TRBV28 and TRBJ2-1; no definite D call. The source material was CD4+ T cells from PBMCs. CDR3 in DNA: TGTGCCAGCAGTCTCTCTAGTCCCCATGAGCAGTTCTTC. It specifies CASSLSSPHEQFF.